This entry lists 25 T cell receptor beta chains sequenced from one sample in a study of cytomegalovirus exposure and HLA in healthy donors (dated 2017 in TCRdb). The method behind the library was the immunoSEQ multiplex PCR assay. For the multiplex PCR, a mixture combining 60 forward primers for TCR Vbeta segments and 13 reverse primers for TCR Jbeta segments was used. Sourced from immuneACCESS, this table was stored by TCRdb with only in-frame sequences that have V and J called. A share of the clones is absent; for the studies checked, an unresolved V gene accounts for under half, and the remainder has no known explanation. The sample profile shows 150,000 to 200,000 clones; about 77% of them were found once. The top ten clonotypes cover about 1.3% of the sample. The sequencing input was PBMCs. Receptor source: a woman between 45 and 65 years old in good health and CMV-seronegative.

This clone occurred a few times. In DNA, the CDR3 is TGCGCCAGCAGCCAAGATGGCCATTACAATGAGCAGTTCTTC. As protein: CASSQDGHYNEQFF. This rearrangement joins TRBV4-1 to TRBJ2-1; no clear D. Germline V gene lookup returns CDR1 MGHRA and CDR2 YSYEKL. The CDR3 length is 14 residues. With 0 bases removed from V and 4 bases from J, the gap between germline ends came to 7 bases.

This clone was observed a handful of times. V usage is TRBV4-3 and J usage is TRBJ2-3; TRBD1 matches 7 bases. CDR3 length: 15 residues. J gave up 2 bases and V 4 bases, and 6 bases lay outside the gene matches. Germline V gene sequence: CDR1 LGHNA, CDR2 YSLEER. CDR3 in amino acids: CASSRGQEPTDTQYF. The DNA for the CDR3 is TGCGCCAGCAGCCGCGGACAGGAGCCCACAGATACGCAGTATTTT.

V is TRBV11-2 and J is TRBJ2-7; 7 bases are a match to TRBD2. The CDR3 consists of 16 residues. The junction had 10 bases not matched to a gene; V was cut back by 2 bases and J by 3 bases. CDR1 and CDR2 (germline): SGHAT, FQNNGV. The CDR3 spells CASSLTTGTNFYEQYF. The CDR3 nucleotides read TGTGCCAGCAGCTTAACGACCGGGACTAACTTCTACGAGCAGTACTTC.

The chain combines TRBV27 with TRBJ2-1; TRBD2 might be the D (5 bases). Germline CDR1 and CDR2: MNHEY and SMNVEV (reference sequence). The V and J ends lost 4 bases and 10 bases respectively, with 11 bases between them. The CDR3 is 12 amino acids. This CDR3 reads CASSSDSIEQFF. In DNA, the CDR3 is TGTGCCAGCAGTTCGGACTCCATCGAGCAGTTCTTC.

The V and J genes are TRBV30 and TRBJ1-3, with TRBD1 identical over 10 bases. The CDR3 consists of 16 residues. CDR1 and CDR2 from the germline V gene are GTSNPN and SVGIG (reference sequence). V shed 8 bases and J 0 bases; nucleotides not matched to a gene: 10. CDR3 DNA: TGTGCCCGAAAAGGACAGGGGGAATCCTCTGGAAACACCATATATTTT. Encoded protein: CARKGQGESSGNTIYF.

Here the CDR3 DNA reads TGTGCCAGCAGTTTAAGCGGACAGGCCTTAGAGACCCAGTACTTC. Translating gives CASSLSGQALETQYF. This rearrangement joins TRBV28 to TRBJ2-5, with TRBD1 identical over 7 bases. Germline CDR1 is MDHEN and CDR2 is SYDVKM. After removal of 2 bases from V and 4 bases from J, the junction contained 7 bases not matched to a gene. The CDR3 covers 15 residues.

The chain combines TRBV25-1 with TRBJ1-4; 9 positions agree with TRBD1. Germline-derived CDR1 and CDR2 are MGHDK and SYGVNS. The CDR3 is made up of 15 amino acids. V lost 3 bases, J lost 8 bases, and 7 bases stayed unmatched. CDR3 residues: CASSDAGTGNEKLFF. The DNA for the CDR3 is TGTGCCAGCAGTGACGCCGGGACAGGGAACGAAAAACTGTTTTTT. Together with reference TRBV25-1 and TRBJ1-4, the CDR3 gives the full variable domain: EADIYQTPRYLVIGTGKKITLECSQTMGHDKMYWYQQDPGMELHLIHYSYGVNSTEKGDLSSESTVSRIRTEHFPLTLESARPSHTSQYLCASSDAGTGNEKLFFGSGTQLSVL.

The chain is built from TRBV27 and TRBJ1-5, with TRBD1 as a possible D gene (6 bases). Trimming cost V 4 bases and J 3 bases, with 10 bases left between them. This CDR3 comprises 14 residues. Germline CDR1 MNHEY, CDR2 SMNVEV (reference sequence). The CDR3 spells CASSSRGNNQPQHF. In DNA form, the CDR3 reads TGTGCCAGCAGTTCCAGGGGTAACAATCAGCCCCAGCATTTT.

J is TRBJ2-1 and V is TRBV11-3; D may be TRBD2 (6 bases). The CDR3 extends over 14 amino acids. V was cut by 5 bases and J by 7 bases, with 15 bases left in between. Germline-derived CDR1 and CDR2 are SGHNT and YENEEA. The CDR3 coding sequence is TGTGCCAGCAGCCCGCGGACCCGGGGGAATGAGCAGTTCTTC. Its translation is CASSPRTRGNEQFF. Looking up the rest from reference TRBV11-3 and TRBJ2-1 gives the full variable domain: EAGVVQSPRYKIIEKKQPVAFWCNPISGHNTLYWYLQNLGQGPELLIRYENEEAVDDSQLPKDRFSAERLKGVDSTLKIQPAELGDSAVYLCASSPRTRGNEQFFGPGTRLTVL.

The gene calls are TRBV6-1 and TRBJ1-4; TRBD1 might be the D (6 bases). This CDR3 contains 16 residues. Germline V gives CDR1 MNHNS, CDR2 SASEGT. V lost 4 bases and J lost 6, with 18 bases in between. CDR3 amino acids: CASSANSGQGHEKLFF. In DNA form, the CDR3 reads TGTGCCAGCAGTGCGAACTCGGGGCAGGGGCATGAAAAACTGTTTTTT.

The CDR3 sequence is CASSFSGTQSSYNEQFF. CDR3 in DNA: TGTGCCAGCAGCTTTTCCGGGACACAGAGCTCCTACAATGAGCAGTTCTTC. The rearrangement uses TRBV7-9 and TRBJ2-1; a weak D match, TRBD1 (6 bases). This CDR3 spans 17 amino acids. Germline V gives CDR1 SEHNR, CDR2 FQNEAQ (reference sequence). V was pared by 3 bases and J by 0 bases, with 15 bases between.

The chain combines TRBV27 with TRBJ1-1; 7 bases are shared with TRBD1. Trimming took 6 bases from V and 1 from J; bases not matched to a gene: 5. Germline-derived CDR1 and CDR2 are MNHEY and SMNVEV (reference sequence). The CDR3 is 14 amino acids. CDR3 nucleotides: TGTGCCAGCAGGCAAACAGGGGAGAACACTGAAGCTTTCTTT. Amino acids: CASRQTGENTEAFF.

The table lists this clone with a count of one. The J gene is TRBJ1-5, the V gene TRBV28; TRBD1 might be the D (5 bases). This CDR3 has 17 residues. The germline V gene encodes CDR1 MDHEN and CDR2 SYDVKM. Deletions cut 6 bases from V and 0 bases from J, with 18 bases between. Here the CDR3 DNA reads TGTGCCAGCAGCTGGGGGGGACCCTCTAATAGCAATCAGCCCCAGCATTTT. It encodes CASSWGGPSNSNQPQHF. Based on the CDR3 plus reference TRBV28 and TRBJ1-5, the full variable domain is DVKVTQSSRYLVKRTGEKVFLECVQDMDHENMFWYRQDPGLGLRLIYFSYDVKMKEKGDIPEGYSVSREKKERFSLILESASTNQTSMYLCASSWGGPSNSNQPQHFGDGTRLSIL.

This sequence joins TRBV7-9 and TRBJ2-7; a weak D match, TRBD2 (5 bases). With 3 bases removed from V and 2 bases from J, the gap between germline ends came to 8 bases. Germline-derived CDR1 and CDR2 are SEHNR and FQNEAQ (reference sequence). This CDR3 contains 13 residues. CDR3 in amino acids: CASSFGETYEQYF. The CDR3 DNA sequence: TGTGCCAGCAGCTTCGGGGAGACCTACGAGCAGTACTTC.

The CDR3 bases are TGTGCCAGCAGTGTAGGCGGGGACCTCACTGAAGCTTTCTTT. Its translation is CASSVGGDLTEAFF. This rearrangement joins TRBV6-1 to TRBJ1-1; TRBD1 is a possible D gene (5 bases). CDR1 is MNHNS and CDR2 is SASEGT in the germline V gene. V was cut by 4 bases and J by 4 bases, with 13 bases left in between. The CDR3 extends over 14 amino acids.

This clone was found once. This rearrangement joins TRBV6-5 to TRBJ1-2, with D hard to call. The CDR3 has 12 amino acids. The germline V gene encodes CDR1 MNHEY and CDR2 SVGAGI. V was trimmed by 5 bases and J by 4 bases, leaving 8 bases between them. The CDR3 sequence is CASSHTSYGYTF. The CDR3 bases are TGTGCCAGCAGTCATACAAGCTATGGCTACACCTTC.

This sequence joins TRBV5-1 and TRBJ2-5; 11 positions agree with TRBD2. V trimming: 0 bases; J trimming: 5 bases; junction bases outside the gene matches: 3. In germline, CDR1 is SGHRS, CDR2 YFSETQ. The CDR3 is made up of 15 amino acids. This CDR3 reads CASSLELAGAETQYF. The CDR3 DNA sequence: TGCGCCAGCAGCTTGGAACTAGCGGGAGCGGAGACCCAGTACTTC.

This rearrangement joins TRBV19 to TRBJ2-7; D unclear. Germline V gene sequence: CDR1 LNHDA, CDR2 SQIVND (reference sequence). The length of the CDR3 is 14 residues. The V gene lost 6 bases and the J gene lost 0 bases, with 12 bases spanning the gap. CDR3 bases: TGTGCCAGTAGCCCCAGGCAGAACTCCTACGAGCAGTACTTC. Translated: CASSPRQNSYEQYF.

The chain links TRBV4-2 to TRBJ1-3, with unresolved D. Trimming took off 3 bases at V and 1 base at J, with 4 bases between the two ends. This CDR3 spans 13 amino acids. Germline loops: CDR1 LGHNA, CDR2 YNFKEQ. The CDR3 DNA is TGTGCCAGCAGCCACCCTTCTGGAAACACCATATATTTT. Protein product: CASSHPSGNTIYF.

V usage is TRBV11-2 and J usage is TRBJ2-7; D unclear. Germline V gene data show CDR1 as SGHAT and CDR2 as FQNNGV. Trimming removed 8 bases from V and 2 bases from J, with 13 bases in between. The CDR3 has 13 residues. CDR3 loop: CASEGVGTYEQYF. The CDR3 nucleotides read TGTGCCAGCGAAGGAGTTGGCACCTACGAGCAGTACTTC.

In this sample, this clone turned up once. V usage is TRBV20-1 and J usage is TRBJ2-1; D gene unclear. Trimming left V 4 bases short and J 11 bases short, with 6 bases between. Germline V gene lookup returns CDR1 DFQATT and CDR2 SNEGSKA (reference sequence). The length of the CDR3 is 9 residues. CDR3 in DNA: TGCAGTGCTAACACGCAGCAGTTCTTC. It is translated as CSANTQQFF.

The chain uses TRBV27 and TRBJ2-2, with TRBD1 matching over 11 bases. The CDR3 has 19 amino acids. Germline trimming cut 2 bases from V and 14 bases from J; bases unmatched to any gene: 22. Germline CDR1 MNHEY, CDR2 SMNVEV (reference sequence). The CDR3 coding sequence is TGTGCCAGCAGTTTAACCCCAGGAGGGACAGGGGGGGCTGTGGGTAGTCTGTTTTTT. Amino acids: CASSLTPGGTGGAVGSLFF.

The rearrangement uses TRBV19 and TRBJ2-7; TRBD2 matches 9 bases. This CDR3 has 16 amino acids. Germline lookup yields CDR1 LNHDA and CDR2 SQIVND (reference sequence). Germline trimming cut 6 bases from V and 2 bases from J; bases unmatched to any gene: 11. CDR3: CASSSLVQRGAYEQYF. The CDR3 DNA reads TGTGCCAGTAGCTCCTTGGTCCAGCGGGGGGCCTACGAGCAGTACTTC.

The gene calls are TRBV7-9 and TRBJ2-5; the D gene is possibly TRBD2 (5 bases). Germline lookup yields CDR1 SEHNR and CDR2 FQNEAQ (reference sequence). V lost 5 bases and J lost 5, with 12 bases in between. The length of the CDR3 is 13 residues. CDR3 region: CASSGRDAETQYF. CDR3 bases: TGTGCCAGCAGCGGCCGGGATGCGGAGACCCAGTACTTC.

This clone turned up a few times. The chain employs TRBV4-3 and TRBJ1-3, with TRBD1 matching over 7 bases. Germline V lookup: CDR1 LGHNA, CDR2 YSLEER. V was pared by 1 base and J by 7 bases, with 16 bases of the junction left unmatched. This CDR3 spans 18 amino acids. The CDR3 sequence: CASSQVGQVDFLGNTIYF. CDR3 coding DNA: TGCGCCAGCAGCCAAGTCGGACAGGTCGATTTTCTTGGGAACACCATATATTTT.